The rows below give T cell receptor beta chains drawn from one sample of a study of STAT5B mutations in CD4+ large granular lymphocyte leukemia. The protocol was immunoSEQ multiplex PCR, while the TCRdb copy is restricted to in-frame clones and leaves out a portion. The sample has some 34,000 clones, roughly 82% seen once. Material: CD4+ T cells from blood buffy coats. These receptors all stem from a human donor in good health. The CDR3 runs from the conserved cysteine through the conserved F or W. Size is stated for part of the rows, as once, few or many counts, or as a class when the clone is expanded.

j_call | clone_size | v_call | cdr3_aa
TRBJ1-4 | - | TRBV15 | CATSRDFDEKLFF
TRBJ2-3 | - | TRBV25-1 | CASSRRQGRPDTQYF
TRBJ2-5 | - | TRBV6-1 | CASSEGGQETQYF
TRBJ1-4 | - | TRBV18 | CASSPQLRQNNEKLFF
TRBJ1-4 | - | TRBV5-1 | CASSLAGGAEKLFF
TRBJ1-5 | - | TRBV5-5 | CASSFSDSSNQPQHF
TRBJ2-2 | - | TRBV7-2 | CASSLPSTGELFF
TRBJ2-7 | few | TRBV9 | CASSVEEGWNYEQYF
TRBJ1-1 | few | TRBV5-1 | CASSLEGGPALRAFF
TRBJ2-7 | - | TRBV6-5 | CASRGWGEVYEQYF
TRBJ2-1 | once | TRBV18 | CASSLQTGPEDEQFF
TRBJ2-7 | - | TRBV18 | CASSPQGQGAYEQYF
TRBJ1-3 | few | TRBV19 | CASRFTPTGNTIYF
TRBJ2-1 | - | TRBV27 | CASSPPGTGGYNEQFF
TRBJ2-1 | - | TRBV14 | CASSQVRRRGGEQFF
TRBJ1-1 | - | TRBV13 | CASSLRRAEAFF
TRBJ2-1 | - | TRBV15 | CATGSGQAYNEQFF
TRBJ1-2 | - | TRBV10-1 | CASSDGGDGYTF
TRBJ1-1 | - | TRBV6-4 | CASRTRGGIGVSTEAFF
TRBJ2-7 | once | TRBV15 | CATSPNRGEQYF
TRBJ2-6 | once | TRBV6-1 | CASNREDSGANVLTF
TRBJ2-1 | few | TRBV7-6 | CASSRGIEQFF
TRBJ2-5 | once | TRBV6-5 | CASSGGGETQYF
TRBJ1-1 | few | TRBV7-2 | CASSLEGLRGDEAFF
TRBJ1-1 | - | TRBV6-1 | CASRDRPTEAFF
TRBJ2-7 | - | TRBV2 | CASSGRLAGYNYEQYF
TRBJ1-1 | few | TRBV19 | CASSIERSRPEAFF